The entry below gives a single TCR beta chain sequence along with its context. Its binding antigen is unknown. At one of its ends the junction is not consistent with the germline gene, which may arise from a read error. Receptor amplification or capture employed 5' RACE. TCRdb lists the instrument as Illumina HiSeq 2500. The second PCR ran for roughly 6 to 11 cycles and used a J-beta primer mix along with a sample-barcoded 5' primer. A unique molecular identifier was introduced onto each TCR beta cDNA molecule by a template-switch 5' adaptor carrying 12 random nucleotides. At least 3 million CDR3-containing paired-end reads were obtained from each sample. The Mint cDNA synthesis kit, primed by a TRBC-specific oligonucleotide, was used to synthesize first-strand cDNA from all RNA. All cDNA was treated with uracil-DNA glycosylase and then went through a first 18-cycle PCR with the universal primers M1SS and BC2_uni_R. The study's processing was this. Normalization of each sample was performed by random selection of 1 million high-quality reads, each carrying a distinct molecular identifier. Instead of being binned into consensus sequences, reads that shared molecular identifiers were thrown out. MiTCR, with a Q25 quality threshold and the strictest error-elimination algorithm, was used for CDR3 identification, clonotype clustering and error correction. A nonparametric unseen species model with Euler transformation was used to estimate lower-bound total TCR beta diversity. TCRdb redid the processing of the public reads, applying fastp at Q25 and MiXCR, and retained in-frame beta chains. Entries that share a CDR3 protein sequence are merged under the most common genes and DNA. TCRdb, not the original authors, processed these V and J calls. In all, the sample holds roughly 2 million distinct CDR3 sequences, and around half of those were seen once. The ten top clones hold less than 2.5% of the sample.

The donors were about 40 Caucasian individuals from Russia, aged roughly 6 to 95 years, who were systemically healthy. Each donor gave ten milliliters of peripheral blood, drawn into EDTA-treated Vacutainer tubes. Ficoll-Paque density-gradient centrifugation was used to isolate PBMCs, with at least 7 million per sample. Trizol reagent was used to extract total RNA from PBMCs, with at least 6 micrograms per sample. For every donor, flow cytometry on a PBMC aliquot measured the percentage of naive CD45RAhigh/CD27high T cells. The sample comes from a study of blood T cells in healthy people across ages (dated by TCRdb to between 2014 and 2017). Study-level background: In model experiments, roughly one uniquely barcoded TCR beta cDNA molecule per two T cells was captured by template switching. To avoid experimental bias, donors of different ages were spread randomly across the sequencing lanes. Four age groups were formed from the donors: young (average approximately 15 years), middle-aged (approximately 39), aged (about 68) and long-lived (roughly 81). The study measured age-related changes in TCR beta repertoire diversity using deep sequencing normalized with unique cDNA molecular identifiers. The study analyzed two additional independent replicas of 1 million unique cDNA reads from the same blood draw for two donors, one aged 18 to 30 and one aged 80 or older.

Inclusive of the bounding cysteine and phenylalanine, the CDR3 is 13 residues long. The read is trimmed to its CDR3 DNA, 39 bases read in frame from base 1. In the germline V gene (reference sequence), CDR1 corresponds to SGHKS and CDR2 to YYEKEE. What the study reported, not specific to this receptor: Conclusive comparison of naive and antigen-experienced compartments was prevented by the profiling of bulk unsorted PBMCs. Estimates of total diversity from one million sequenced T cells were regarded as lower bounds and underestimates. A strong correlation was found between observed TCR beta diversity and the percentage of naive T cells measured by flow cytometry. Compared with the aged group, more naive CD4+ T cells, fewer expanded clones and increased TCR diversity were shown by the long-lived group, suggesting age selection. As age increased, observed TCR beta diversity per million T cells dropped in a roughly linear way, and a significant reduction was already evident by age around 41. The CMV infection status of donors was not known, potentially confounding age-related changes in expanded clonotypes.

What was sequenced was blood. Recombination joined TRBV5-5 with TRBJ1-5; there is no confident call for the D gene. The TCR sequence derives from a woman aged 35 to 49 in good health. In nucleotides, the sequence is TGTGCCAGCAGCGATAATAACAATCCGCCCCAGCATTTT. This is translated as CASSDNNNPPQHF. The entire variable domain, with the stretches around the CDR3 drawn from the reference TRBV5-5 and TRBJ1-5 proteins, is DAGVTQSPTHLIKTRGQQVTLRCSPISGHKSVSWYQQVLGQGPQFIFQYYEKEERGRGNFPDRFSARQFPNYSSELNVNALLLGDSALYLCASSDNNNPPQHFGDGTRLSIL.